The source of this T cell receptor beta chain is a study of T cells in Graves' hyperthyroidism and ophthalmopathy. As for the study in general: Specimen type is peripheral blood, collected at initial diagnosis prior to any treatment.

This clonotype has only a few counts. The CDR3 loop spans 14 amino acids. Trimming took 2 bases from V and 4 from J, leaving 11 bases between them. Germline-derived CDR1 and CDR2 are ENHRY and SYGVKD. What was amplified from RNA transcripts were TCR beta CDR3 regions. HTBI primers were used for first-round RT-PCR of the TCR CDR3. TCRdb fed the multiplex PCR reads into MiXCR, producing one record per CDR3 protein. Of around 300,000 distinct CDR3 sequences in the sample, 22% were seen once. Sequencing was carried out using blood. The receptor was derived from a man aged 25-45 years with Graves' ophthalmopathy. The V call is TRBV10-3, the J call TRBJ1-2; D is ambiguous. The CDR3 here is CAISERAESYGYTF. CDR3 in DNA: TGTGCCATCAGTGAGCGGGCGGAGAGCTATGGCTACACCTTC.